The next 31 T cell receptor beta chains were all read from a single sample in a study of shared clonotypes between healthy human individuals. Measured with immunoSEQ multiplex PCR; TCRdb has only the in-frame clones, and not every one. Of approximately 1.5 million clones listed, approximately 98.5% are singletons. Sequenced sample: naive CD4+ T cells sorted from blood. The subset denotes: CD45RA+ positively selected. Receptor source: a man between 25 and 39 years old in good health.

The rearrangement joins TRBV11-2 to TRBJ1-2; D possibly corresponds to TRBD1 (6 bases). CDR3 length: 17 residues. V lost 4 bases and J lost 8, with 26 bases in between. CDR1 and CDR2 from the germline V gene are SGHAT and FQNNGV. This CDR3 is CASSSISSGHLTGGYTF. The DNA of the CDR3 is TGTGCCAGCAGCTCGATTTCCTCGGGACACCTAACGGGAGGCTACACCTTC.

CDR3 bases: TGCGCCAGCAGCCAAATAGCGGGAGTGGGCAAAAACATTCAGTACTTC. Protein: CASSQIAGVGKNIQYF. The gene calls are TRBV4-1 and TRBJ2-4; 9 bases align to TRBD2. This CDR3 contains 16 residues. Trimming cost V 2 bases and J 3 bases; bases outside gene matches: 5. The germline CDR1 and CDR2 sequences are MGHRA and YSYEKL.

V and J are TRBV13 and TRBJ2-7, with 14 bases lining up with TRBD2. The V gene end was trimmed by 4 bases and the J gene end by 4 bases; junction bases not matched to a gene: 18. The CDR3 is made up of 20 amino acids. CDR1 and CDR2 from the germline V gene are PRHDT and FYEKMQ (reference sequence). CDR3 sequence: CASSSLRVFGTSGRGYEQYF. The CDR3 DNA sequence: TGTGCCAGCAGCTCCCTCCGGGTCTTCGGGACTAGCGGGAGAGGGTACGAGCAGTACTTC.

The chain has TRBV6-5 and TRBJ1-1; D might be TRBD1 (5 bases). V lost 1 base to trimming and J lost 4 bases, with 13 bases between them. The CDR3 sequence is 15 residues long. Germline values: CDR1 MNHEY, CDR2 SVGAGI. CDR3 region: CASSYYAGDGTEAFF. In DNA, the CDR3 is TGTGCCAGCAGTTACTACGCGGGGGACGGCACTGAAGCTTTCTTT.

CDR3 loop: CASIRDGGEKLFF. The CDR3 nucleotides are TGTGCCAGCATACGTGATGGCGGTGAAAAACTGTTTTTT. The J gene is TRBJ1-4, the V gene TRBV2; no clear D gene. The ends were cut back, 7 bases at V and 7 bases at J, with 13 bases in the middle. The CDR3 contains 13 residues. CDR1 is SNHLY, CDR2 FYNNEI, per germline.

The chain combines TRBV11-2 with TRBJ2-7; D not resolved. V dropped 4 bases and J dropped 0 bases, with 16 bases sitting between them. Germline CDR1 reads SGHAT; CDR2 reads FQNNGV. The CDR3 extends over 16 amino acids. CDR3 amino acids: CASSSTKGWGSYEQYF. Here the CDR3 DNA reads TGTGCCAGCAGCTCGACAAAGGGTTGGGGCTCCTACGAGCAGTACTTC.

The gene calls are TRBV28 and TRBJ1-4, with 9 bases aligning to TRBD1. Per the germline V gene, CDR1 is MDHEN and CDR2 is SYDVKM. The CDR3 sequence is 15 residues long. Losses at the gene ends were 5 bases for V and 7 bases for J; bases not matched to a gene: 8. In DNA, the CDR3 is TGTGCCAGCAGTCGATTGACAGGGGGTAGTGAAAAACTGTTTTTT. Its protein product is CASSRLTGGSEKLFF.

The V gene is TRBV4-3, the J gene TRBJ2-1, with a possible D match to TRBD2 (6 bases). The germline V and J ends were trimmed by 1 base and 4 bases, with 17 bases remaining between them. The CDR3 has 17 amino acids. Per germline, CDR1 LGHNA and CDR2 YSLEER. The CDR3 here is CASSQAYGDAGYNEQFF. The DNA for the CDR3 is TGCGCCAGCAGCCAAGCCTACGGGGACGCGGGGTACAATGAGCAGTTCTTC.

V and J are TRBV2 and TRBJ1-5; D may be TRBD1 (5 bases). The V end was cut by 2 bases, the J end by 9 bases, with 11 bases between. The CDR3 is 13 residues long. Germline assignment: CDR1 SNHLY and CDR2 FYNNEI. As DNA, the CDR3 is TGTGCCAGCAGTGAAACAGGCTTGGGGCCCCAGCATTTT. Translated, it gives CASSETGLGPQHF.

The chain has TRBV5-1 and TRBJ2-5; D call uncertain. Trimming took off 2 bases at V and 4 bases at J, with 9 bases between the two ends. The germline gives CDR1 SGHRS, CDR2 YFSETQ. CDR3 size: 13 residues. The CDR3 bases are TGCGCCAGCAGCTTAAACGTTGTAGAGACCCAGTACTTC. Protein product: CASSLNVVETQYF.

J is TRBJ2-6 and V is TRBV7-2; TRBD2 might be the D (5 bases). Between the trimmed V and J ends, which lost 2 bases and 0 bases, there was a span of 11 bases. Germline-derived CDR1 and CDR2 are SGHTA and FQGNSA. This CDR3 region has 17 residues. The CDR3 spells CASSLRAGLSGANVLTF. For the CDR3, the DNA is TGTGCCAGCAGCTTAAGGGCGGGTCTCTCTGGGGCCAACGTCCTGACTTTC.

CDR3 sequence: CASSKTSGSAYNEQFF. CDR3 bases: TGTGCCAGCAGTAAGACTAGCGGGAGTGCCTACAATGAGCAGTTCTTC. The J gene is TRBJ2-1, the V gene TRBV27, with 12 bases matching TRBD2. CDR1 is MNHEY, CDR2 SMNVEV, per germline (reference sequence). The CDR3 contains 16 residues. J was trimmed by 2 bases and V by 5 bases; bases with no gene match: 4.

J is TRBJ1-2 and V is TRBV6-5; D is perhaps TRBD1 (5 bases). V was pared by 6 bases and J by 3 bases, with 17 bases between. Per the germline V gene, CDR1 is MNHEY and CDR2 is SVGAGI. CDR3 length: 15 amino acids. In DNA, the CDR3 is TGTGCCAGCAGCCCCGCGCTGAGGGGCGACTATGGCTACACCTTC. It translates to CASSPALRGDYGYTF.

The V and J genes are TRBV10-3 and TRBJ1-3; 8 nucleotides line up with TRBD1. Looked up from germline, CDR1 is ENHRY and CDR2 is SYGVKD. This CDR3 region has 14 residues. V lost 6 bases to trimming and J lost 4 bases; unmatched junction nucleotides: 5. CDR3 DNA sequence: TGTGCCATCAGGCAGACAGGGGAAGGAAACACCATATATTTT. This codes for CAIRQTGEGNTIYF.

This chain links TRBV5-4 with TRBJ2-3; TRBD2 aligns across 9 bases. CDR3 length equals 14 residues. Trimming at V came to 4 bases and at J to 3 bases, leaving 3 bases not matched to a gene. Germline loops: CDR1 SGHNT, CDR2 YYREEE (reference sequence). DNA for the CDR3: TGTGCCAGCAGCGGTAGCGGGAGAACAGATACGCAGTATTTT. Translated, it gives CASSGSGRTDTQYF.

The rearrangement joins TRBV30 to TRBJ1-4, with D perhaps matching TRBD1 (6 bases). Germline CDR1 and CDR2: GTSNPN and SVGIG (reference sequence). V lost 0 bases, J lost 10 bases, and 9 bases lay in between. This CDR3 has 12 amino acids. The CDR3 region has the DNA TGTGCCTGGAGTGTAGGACAGATAAAACTGTTTTTT. It encodes CAWSVGQIKLFF.

The gene calls are TRBV7-2 and TRBJ2-7; D possibly matches TRBD1 or TRBD2 (5 bases each). Germline V gives CDR1 SGHTA, CDR2 FQGNSA. Trimming took off 5 bases at V and 6 bases at J, with 20 bases between the two ends. This CDR3 has 15 amino acids. The CDR3 loop reads CASSPLPVGGSEQYF. In DNA, the CDR3 is TGTGCCAGCAGCCCCCTCCCCGTTGGGGGATCCGAGCAGTACTTC.

This clone appeared once. This rearrangement joins TRBV7-2 to TRBJ2-4, with D hard to call. Trimming removed 2 bases at V and 1 base at J, with 3 bases between. Germline V gives CDR1 SGHTA, CDR2 FQGNSA. The CDR3 is 13 residues long. The CDR3 region is CASSLNAKNIQYF. In nucleotides, the CDR3 is TGTGCCAGCAGCTTAAACGCCAAAAACATTCAGTACTTC.

About this clone: At one of its ends the junction is not consistent with the germline gene, which may arise from a read error. This chain joins TRBV11-3 and TRBJ2-7, with TRBD1 identical over 8 bases. The germline V gene has CDR1 SGHNT and CDR2 YENEEA. This CDR3 is 11 amino acids long. The chain's CDR3 is CASSCRQGPAF. CDR3 nucleotides: TGTGCCAGCAGCTGCAGACAGGGGCCTGCCTTC.

The chain couples TRBV15 to TRBJ2-7; 8 bases line up with TRBD1. V trimming: 1 base; J trimming: 2 bases; junction bases outside the gene matches: 4. This CDR3 comprises 15 residues. CDR1 is LNHNV, CDR2 YYDKDF, per germline (reference sequence). The CDR3 coding sequence is TGTGCCACCAGCAGAGCCTCACAGGGGGCCTACGAGCAGTACTTC. This encodes CATSRASQGAYEQYF.

The rearrangement links TRBV5-1 to TRBJ2-2; 8 bases are a match to TRBD1. Trimming removed 5 bases from V and 6 bases from J; junction bases left unmatched: 6. The CDR3 runs 14 residues. Germline-derived CDR1 and CDR2 are SGHRS and YFSETQ. The CDR3: CASRDRAPAGELFF. CDR3 DNA: TGCGCCAGCAGGGACAGGGCCCCCGCCGGGGAGCTGTTTTTT.

The V gene is TRBV5-1, the J gene TRBJ2-7, with D possibly being TRBD2 (6 bases). This CDR3 has 15 residues. CDR1 is SGHRS and CDR2 is YFSETQ in the germline V gene. Trimming cost V 4 bases and J 6 bases, with 20 bases left between them. The CDR3 DNA follows: TGCGCCAGCAGCCGCGGGACTCAATCGGCTTCCGAGCAGTACTTC. Encoded protein: CASSRGTQSASEQYF.

This clone was counted a single time. The chain recombines TRBV2 with TRBJ2-5, with TRBD2 identical over 8 bases. J lost 4 bases, V lost 7 bases, and 11 bases had no gene match. The CDR3 runs to 15 residues. Germline values: CDR1 SNHLY, CDR2 FYNNEI. The CDR3 region has the DNA TGTGCCAGCAAGGCCGGGGGGGGTCTTTCAGAGACCCAGTACTTC. Translated, it gives CASKAGGGLSETQYF.

J is TRBJ2-4 and V is TRBV2; D not resolved. This CDR3 has 16 amino acids. The germline V and J ends were trimmed by 3 bases and 0 bases, with 12 bases remaining between them. Germline loops: CDR1 SNHLY, CDR2 FYNNEI. CDR3 sequence reads: CASSDLTFLAKNIQYF. Written as DNA, the CDR3 is TGTGCCAGCAGTGACCTTACTTTCCTAGCCAAAAACATTCAGTACTTC. Supplemented by reference TRBV2 and TRBJ2-4, the full variable domain reads EPEVTQTPSHQVTQMGQEVILRCVPISNHLYFYWYRQILGQKVEFLVSFYNNEISEKSEIFDDQFSVERPDGSNFTLKIRSTKLEDSAMYFCASSDLTFLAKNIQYFGAGTRLSVL.

A remark on this clone: The sample contains more than one DNA sequence encoding this CDR3. The V call is TRBV5-1, the J call TRBJ1-5; no firm D call. Germline V gives CDR1 SGHRS, CDR2 YFSETQ. Deletions cut 0 bases from V and 3 bases from J, with 4 bases between. This CDR3 comprises 13 residues. The CDR3 DNA follows: TGCGCCAGCAGCTTGGGACTCAATCAGCCCCAGCATTTT. This sequence encodes CASSLGLNQPQHF.

The chain joins TRBV2 to TRBJ2-5, with D possibly TRBD2 on 7 matching bases. Germline CDR1 reads SNHLY; CDR2 reads FYNNEI. Between the trimmed V and J ends, which lost 7 bases and 5 bases, there was a span of 17 bases. This CDR3 comprises 14 residues. The CDR3 here is CASKELGGGETQYF. The CDR3 DNA reads TGTGCCAGCAAGGAATTAGGGGGAGGGGAGACCCAGTACTTC.

The genes are TRBV4-2 and TRBJ1-1; D may be TRBD1 (5 bases). Germline-derived CDR1 and CDR2 are LGHNA and YNFKEQ. The CDR3 has 13 amino acids. Trimming left V 0 bases short and J 6 bases short, with 8 bases between. The CDR3 protein is CASSQDRGPEAFF. The CDR3 DNA follows: TGTGCCAGCAGCCAAGATAGGGGCCCTGAAGCTTTCTTT.

V is TRBV10-3 and J is TRBJ1-1; D unclear. Between the trimmed V and J ends, which lost 8 bases and 1 base, there was a span of 11 bases. CDR3 length equals 13 residues. Germline V gene data show CDR1 as ENHRY and CDR2 as SYGVKD. CDR3 sequence reads: CAIRHRENTEAFF. In DNA, the CDR3 is TGTGCCATCCGGCACCGGGAGAACACTGAAGCTTTCTTT.

Turning to this clone: Other DNA sequences in this sample translate to the same CDR3. This chain connects TRBV5-1 to TRBJ2-7; the D is unclear. Per germline, CDR1 SGHRS and CDR2 YFSETQ. Trimming stripped 5 bases from V and 0 bases from J, with 6 bases between. This CDR3 is 12 amino acids long. The CDR3 DNA sequence: TGCGCCAGCAGTTCGAGCTCCTACGAGCAGTACTTC. Protein product: CASSSSSYEQYF.

V is TRBV27 and J is TRBJ2-1; maybe TRBD1 (6 bases). The CDR3 is made up of 13 amino acids. Per germline, CDR1 MNHEY and CDR2 SMNVEV (reference sequence). The V end was cut by 8 bases, the J end by 4 bases, with 12 bases between. The CDR3 is CASVSDRYNEQFF. The CDR3 DNA reads as TGTGCCAGCGTTTCAGACAGGTACAATGAGCAGTTCTTC.

This clone was picked up one time. The chain joins TRBV18 to TRBJ2-7; 9 positions match TRBD2. The ends lost 3 bases at V and 4 bases at J; junction bases unmatched: 10. This CDR3 is built from 16 residues. From germline, CDR1 is KGHSH and CDR2 LQKENI. CDR3 sequence: CASSPPGREGPYEQYF. CDR3 DNA sequence: TGTGCCAGCTCACCGCCGGGGCGGGAGGGCCCGTACGAGCAGTACTTC.